This T cell receptor (beta chain) is drawn from a study of OX40 agonist ivuxolimab in advanced cancers. Across the whole study: Patients were treated with ivuxolimab, an agonistic anti-OX40 (CD134) antibody. Three individuals attained partial responses, comprising one hepatocellular carcinoma case and two cutaneous melanoma cases.

Using immunoSEQ multiplex PCR, the repertoire was profiled, and TCRdb retains in-frame clones only, with some absent. This repertoire shows around 70,000 clones, around nine tenths found once; its top ten account for 7.6%. The CDR3 sequence is 12 residues long. Germline V gene sequence: CDR1 LGHNA, CDR2 YNFKEQ. Trimming cost V 0 bases and J 4 bases, with 1 base left between them. This clone was recorded a few times. The sequence came from an adult with an advanced solid tumor such as melanoma, head and neck, liver or kidney cancer. The gene calls are TRBV4-2 and TRBJ1-5; D not certain. The sequencing used CD4+ or CD8+ T cells sorted from blood, collected in a trial of the OX40 agonist ivuxolimab. CDR3 DNA: TGTGCCAGCAGCCAAGATAATCAGCCCCAGCATTTT. Translating gives CASSQDNQPQHF.